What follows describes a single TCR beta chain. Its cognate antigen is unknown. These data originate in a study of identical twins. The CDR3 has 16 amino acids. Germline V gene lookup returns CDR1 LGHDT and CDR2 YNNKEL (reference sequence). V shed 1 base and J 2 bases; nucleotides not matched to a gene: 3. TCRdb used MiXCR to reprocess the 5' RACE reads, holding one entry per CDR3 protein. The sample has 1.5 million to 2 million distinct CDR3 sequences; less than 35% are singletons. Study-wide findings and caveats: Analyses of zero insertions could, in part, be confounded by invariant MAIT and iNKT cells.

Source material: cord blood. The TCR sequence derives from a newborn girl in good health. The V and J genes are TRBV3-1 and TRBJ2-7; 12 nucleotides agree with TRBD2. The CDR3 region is CASSQAGLAGTYEQYF. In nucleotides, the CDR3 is TGTGCCAGCAGCCAAGCCGGACTAGCGGGGACCTACGAGCAGTACTTC.